This TCR beta chain was identified during a study of T-cell reconstitution after alpha-beta-depleted transplantation in children. Overall study results and limits: In patients about two months after transplant, alpha-beta T cells reportedly arose from several hundred expanded graft clones. Newly generated T cells supplied most T-cell counts and diversity one year post-transplant.

Preparation of the TCRbeta library involved a method that used unique molecular identifiers. Via MiXCR, TCRdb re-called the PCR reads, giving one row per CDR3 protein. The sample carries 700,000 to 950,000 distinct CDR3 sequences, under 20% recorded once. This clonotype was observed many times. Its antigen is not identified. The CDR3 runs to 13 residues. Trimming cost V 2 bases and J 2 bases, with 8 bases left between them. Germline V gene lookup returns CDR1 SGHDT and CDR2 YYEEEE. The sample in question was PBMCs, mostly from graft donor cells, obtained 360 days after TCRalphabeta/CD19-depleted stem cell transplant. This clonotype was obtained from a male patient aged 5 to 17 who had a stem cell transplant for acute lymphoblastic leukemia, so the T cells may come from the graft donor. The chain joins TRBV5-6 to TRBJ2-7; unclear D gene. The CDR3 sequence is CASSLGKPYEQYF. The CDR3 coding sequence is TGTGCCAGCAGCTTAGGGAAGCCCTACGAGCAGTACTTC.